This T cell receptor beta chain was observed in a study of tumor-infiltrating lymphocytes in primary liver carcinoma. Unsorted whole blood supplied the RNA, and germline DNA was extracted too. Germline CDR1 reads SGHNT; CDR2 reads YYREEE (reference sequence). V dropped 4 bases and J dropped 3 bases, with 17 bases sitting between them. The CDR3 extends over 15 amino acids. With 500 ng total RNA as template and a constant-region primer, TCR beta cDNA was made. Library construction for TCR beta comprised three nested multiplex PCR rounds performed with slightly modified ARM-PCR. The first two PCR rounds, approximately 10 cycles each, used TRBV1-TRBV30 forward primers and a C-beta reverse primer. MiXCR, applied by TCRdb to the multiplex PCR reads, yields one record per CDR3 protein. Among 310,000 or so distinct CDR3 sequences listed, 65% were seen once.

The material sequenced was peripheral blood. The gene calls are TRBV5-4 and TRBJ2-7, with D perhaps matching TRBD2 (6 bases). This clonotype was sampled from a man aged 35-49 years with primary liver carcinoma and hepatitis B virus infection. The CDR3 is CASSRRVGSHYEQYF. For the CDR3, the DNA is TGTGCCAGCAGCCGGAGGGTCGGGTCCCACTACGAGCAGTACTTC. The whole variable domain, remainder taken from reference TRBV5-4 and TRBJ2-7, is ETGVTQSPTHLIKTRGQQVTLRCSSQSGHNTVSWYQQALGQGPQFIFQYYREEENGRGNFPPRFSGLQFPNYSSELNVNALELDDSALYLCASSRRVGSHYEQYFGPGTRLTVT.